Following are 8 T cell receptor beta chains from one sample sequenced in a study of cytomegalovirus exposure and HLA in healthy donors. Primers included in the PCR were 60 Vbeta and 13 Jbeta primers. Profiling relied on immunoSEQ multiplex PCR, and the TCRdb table lists in-frame clones only, not all of them. In the table there are roughly 150,000 clones, 70% to 80% of which are singletons. The sequenced sample consisted of PBMCs. The receptors originated from a man aged 25-45 years in good health and CMV-seronegative.

This clone was counted between two and nine times. V and J are TRBV10-1 and TRBJ2-1; TRBD2 aligns across 13 bases. J gave up 8 bases and V 8 bases, and 9 bases lay outside the gene matches. CDR1 and CDR2 from the germline V gene are WNHNN and SYGVQD (reference sequence). CDR3 length equals 15 residues. The CDR3 sequence is CASARTSGSWDEQFF. Written as DNA, the CDR3 is TGCGCCAGCGCCCGGACTAGCGGGAGTTGGGATGAGCAGTTCTTC.

This clone has just a few counts. The V and J genes are TRBV2 and TRBJ1-4; 8 nucleotides match TRBD1. This CDR3 is built from 14 residues. Germline CDR1 is SNHLY and CDR2 is FYNNEI. Germline trimming cut 4 bases from V and 12 bases from J; bases unmatched to any gene: 10. DNA of the CDR3: TGTGCCAGCAGTGTTGGGACAGGCCCGAAGGAACTGTTTTTT. Its translation: CASSVGTGPKELFF.

This chain connects TRBV19 to TRBJ2-5; 10 bases align to TRBD1. The CDR3 is made up of 16 amino acids. CDR1 is LNHDA, CDR2 SQIVND, per germline (reference sequence). With 5 bases clipped from V and 5 bases from J, the junction kept 11 bases outside the gene matches. This CDR3 reads CASSSNRQGARETQYF. The CDR3 nucleotides read TGTGCCAGTAGTTCCAATCGACAGGGGGCACGGGAGACCCAGTACTTC.

The V gene is TRBV6-5, the J gene TRBJ2-1, with TRBD2 identical over 14 bases. This CDR3 spans 16 amino acids. Germline trimming cut 0 bases from V and 7 bases from J; bases unmatched to any gene: 2. Germline V lookup: CDR1 MNHEY, CDR2 SVGAGI. The CDR3 DNA follows: TGTGCCAGCAGTTACTCGGGACTAGCGGGGGTGAATGAGCAGTTCTTC. Protein product: CASSYSGLAGVNEQFF.

This chain uses TRBV10-3 with TRBJ1-3; D perhaps matches TRBD1 (5 bases). V dropped 7 bases and J dropped 7 bases, with 8 bases sitting between them. There are 11 residues in the CDR3. From germline, CDR1 is ENHRY and CDR2 SYGVKD. The CDR3: CAINRGNTIYF. The CDR3 coding sequence is TGTGCCATCAACCGGGGGAACACCATATATTTT.

The V call is TRBV7-8, the J call TRBJ2-4, with D perhaps TRBD2 (5 bases). The CDR3 runs to 17 residues. CDR1 and CDR2 from the germline V gene are SGHVS and FQNEAQ. V was pared by 5 bases and J by 2 bases, with 19 bases between. In DNA, the CDR3 is TGTGCCAGCAGCCAGCCGGGGAAGTGGGGAACCAAAAACATTCAGTACTTC. It translates to CASSQPGKWGTKNIQYF.

This chain uses TRBV28 with TRBJ1-2, with D perhaps TRBD1 (6 bases). V shed 3 bases and J shed 8 bases, with 16 bases lying between them. CDR3 size: 14 residues. Germline assignment: CDR1 MDHEN and CDR2 SYDVKM. The CDR3 nucleotides are TGTGCCAGCAGTTTGCTTGGGGGCGCCCGGGGCTACACCTTC. Protein: CASSLLGGARGYTF.

The chain has TRBV7-3 and TRBJ2-1; 9 positions agree with TRBD1. The CDR3 has 15 residues. Germline loops: CDR1 SGHTA, CDR2 FQGTGA. With V trimmed by 4 bases and J by 4 bases, 5 bases remained unmatched. The CDR3: CASSSPGQGYNEQFF. The CDR3 DNA reads TGTGCCAGCAGCTCACCGGGACAGGGATACAATGAGCAGTTCTTC.